Presented here are 24 T cell receptor beta chains from one specimen sequenced in a study of T cells in localized non-small cell lung cancer. Some clones are missing from TCRdb's copy, which holds only in-frame ones; the method was immunoSEQ multiplex PCR. The table lists fewer than 90,000 clones, 80% of them singletons. This sample comprised PBMCs, obtained before any cancer treatment. Receptors were obtained from a man aged 40 to 70 with stage II squamous cell lung carcinoma.

This clone was recorded many times. Other DNA sequences in this specimen translate into the identical CDR3. V gene TRBV27 combines with J gene TRBJ1-2; possibly TRBD1 for D (6 bases). CDR3 length equals 13 residues. Trimming stripped 4 bases from V and 3 bases from J, with 9 bases between. Per germline, CDR1 MNHEY and CDR2 SMNVEV (reference sequence). The CDR3 loop reads CASSSYRDYGYTF. Here the CDR3 DNA reads TGTGCCAGCAGTTCCTACAGGGACTATGGCTACACCTTC.

This chain joins TRBV5-1 and TRBJ2-1, with 7 bases fitting TRBD2. The V gene's germline CDR1 is SGHRS and CDR2 YFSETQ. The junction had 9 bases not matched to a gene; V was cut back by 7 bases and J by 2 bases. This CDR3 is 15 amino acids long. CDR3 sequence (DNA): TGCGCCAGCGCCCGGGCGGGAGAGGCCTACAATGAGCAGTTCTTC. Protein: CASARAGEAYNEQFF.

The chain employs TRBV6-5 and TRBJ2-7; tentative D call: TRBD2 (5 bases). V was shortened by 5 bases and J by 7 bases, with 9 bases between the two germline ends. Germline V gene lookup returns CDR1 MNHEY and CDR2 SVGAGI. The CDR3 is 11 residues long. CDR3 DNA: TGTGCCAGCAGTCTAGCTGGGGAGCAGTACTTC. Encoded protein: CASSLAGEQYF.

The chain has TRBV7-3 and TRBJ1-1; 7 bases agree with TRBD1. V was clipped by 5 bases and J by 1 base; unmatched bases: 7. The CDR3 extends over 15 amino acids. CDR1 is SGHTA, CDR2 FQGTGA, per germline. CDR3 nucleotide sequence: TGTGCCAGCAGCCGAGGACAGGCGGGGAACACTGAAGCTTTCTTT. Its protein product is CASSRGQAGNTEAFF. The full variable domain, its missing parts supplied by reference TRBV7-3 and TRBJ1-1, is GAGVSQTPSNKVTEKGKYVELRCDPISGHTALYWYRQSLGQGPEFLIYFQGTGAADDSGLPNDRFFAVRPEGSVSTLKIQRTERGDSAVYLCASSRGQAGNTEAFFGQGTRLTVV.

V and J are TRBV6-5 and TRBJ1-1; D possibly corresponds to TRBD1 (6 bases). The germline gives CDR1 MNHEY, CDR2 SVGAGI. The CDR3 covers 14 residues. The V and J ends lost 6 bases and 0 bases respectively, with 11 bases between them. The CDR3 DNA is TGTGCCAGCAGACTTACAGGGTTGAACACTGAAGCTTTCTTT. Its protein product is CASRLTGLNTEAFF.

The rearrangement uses TRBV15 and TRBJ2-5; D is undetermined. The V end was cut by 2 bases, the J end by 5 bases, with 3 bases between. The CDR3 loop spans 11 amino acids. CDR1 and CDR2 from the germline V gene are LNHNV and YYDKDF (reference sequence). The CDR3 nucleotides read TGTGCCACCAGCAGATGGGAGACCCAGTACTTC. Translation gives CATSRWETQYF. Variable domain in full (rest from reference TRBV15 and TRBJ2-5): DAMVIQNPRYQVTQFGKPVTLSCSQTLNHNVMYWYQQKSSQAPKLLFHYYDKDFNNEADTPDNFQSRRPNTSFCFLDIRSPGLGDTAMYLCATSRWETQYFGPGTRLLVL.

V usage is TRBV7-5 and J usage is TRBJ2-5; the tabulated D call, TRBD1, remains unverified against the DNA. TRBV7-5 has pseudogene status. This CDR3 spans 14 amino acids. This chain's CDR3 is CVRSTRQGQETQYF. The CDR3 bases are TGTGTCAGAAGCACCCGACAGGGACAAGAGACCCAGTACTTC.

V and J are TRBV15 and TRBJ1-1; TRBD1 matches 7 bases. The J segment lost 6 bases and the V segment lost 4 bases, leaving 8 bases of the junction unmatched. The length of the CDR3 is 14 residues. Germline values: CDR1 LNHNV, CDR2 YYDKDF (reference sequence). CDR3 protein: CATSTQGGSSEAFF. The CDR3 region has the DNA TGTGCCACCAGCACCCAGGGGGGGAGTTCTGAAGCTTTCTTT.

V gene TRBV11-2 combines with J gene TRBJ2-4; the match to TRBD1 covers 10 bases. This CDR3 is built from 14 residues. Trimming removed 6 bases from V and 5 bases from J; junction bases left unmatched: 4. Germline CDR1 reads SGHAT; CDR2 reads FQNNGV. The CDR3 loop is CASRATGGENIQYF. The CDR3 nucleotides are TGTGCCAGCAGGGCGACAGGGGGCGAAAACATTCAGTACTTC.

The chain uses TRBV5-1 and TRBJ1-1; D possibly corresponds to TRBD1 (5 bases). The length of the CDR3 is 16 residues. The V gene's germline CDR1 is SGHRS and CDR2 YFSETQ. V was clipped by 0 bases and J by 0 bases, with 12 bases between them. CDR3 sequence (DNA): TGCGCCAGCAGCTTGGAAGGGACCCCCATGAACACTGAAGCTTTCTTT. It specifies CASSLEGTPMNTEAFF.

V and J are TRBV7-2 and TRBJ2-7; TRBD1 aligns across 9 bases. This CDR3 spans 13 amino acids. Germline V CDR1 and CDR2: SGHTA, FQGNSA. Losses at the gene ends were 4 bases for V and 6 bases for J; bases not matched to a gene: 4. The CDR3 protein is CASSSQGAGEQYF. The CDR3, as DNA: TGTGCCAGCAGCTCACAGGGGGCCGGCGAGCAGTACTTC.

DNA of the CDR3: TGCAGCGTTGAAACAGGGACGGCAACTAATGAAAAACTGTTTTTT. It translates to CSVETGTATNEKLFF. This chain uses TRBV29-1 with TRBJ1-4; perhaps TRBD1 as D (6 bases). This CDR3 is built from 15 residues. Germline V gene data show CDR1 as SQVTM and CDR2 as ANQGSEA. Deletions cut 2 bases from V and 0 bases from J, with 10 bases between.

The V gene is TRBV19, the J gene TRBJ2-1; 10 bases line up with TRBD1. Germline trimming cut 7 bases from V and 6 bases from J; bases unmatched to any gene: 9. The CDR3 runs 15 residues. From germline, CDR1 is LNHDA and CDR2 SQIVND (reference sequence). This chain's CDR3 is CASNVGQGFGNEQFF. CDR3 DNA: TGTGCCAGTAACGTGGGACAGGGGTTTGGCAATGAGCAGTTCTTC.

This clone was seen only a few times. The chain employs TRBV9 and TRBJ1-6; D is ambiguous. The CDR3 sequence is 14 residues long. V lost 2 bases, J lost 7 bases, and 10 bases lay in between. Germline V gene lookup returns CDR1 SGDLS and CDR2 YYNGEE. Here the CDR3 DNA reads TGTGCCAGCAGCGTCTCCGAGCTGAATTCACCCCTCCACTTT. This encodes CASSVSELNSPLHF.

CDR3 in DNA: TGTGCCAGCTCAGCACAGGGACCTGATAATTCACCCCTCCACTTT. This sequence encodes CASSAQGPDNSPLHF. This chain joins TRBV18 and TRBJ1-6, with D perhaps TRBD1 (6 bases). Trimming cost V 5 bases and J 5 bases, with 13 bases left between them. Germline V gene lookup returns CDR1 KGHSH and CDR2 LQKENI. The CDR3 extends over 15 amino acids.

This CDR3 is CASSVDGTAYEQYF. In DNA, the CDR3 is TGTGCCAGCAGCGTAGATGGGACAGCCTACGAGCAGTACTTC. The chain links TRBV9 to TRBJ2-7, with 7 bases lining up with TRBD1. V was clipped by 0 bases and J by 2 bases; unmatched bases: 2. CDR3 length: 14 residues. The germline V gene encodes CDR1 SGDLS and CDR2 YYNGEE. The full variable domain, rest sourced from reference TRBV9 and TRBJ2-7, is DSGVTQTPKHLITATGQRVTLRCSPRSGDLSVYWYQQSLDQGLQFLIQYYNGEERAKGNILERFSAQQFPDLHSELNLSSLELGDSALYFCASSVDGTAYEQYFGPGTRLTVT.

The V call is TRBV6-5, the J call TRBJ2-1; 9 positions match TRBD2. The germline V gene encodes CDR1 MNHEY and CDR2 SVGAGI. CDR3 length equals 15 residues. After removal of 4 bases from V and 8 bases from J, the junction contained 9 bases not matched to a gene. CDR3 protein: CASSLKRGVYHEQFF. Here the CDR3 DNA reads TGTGCCAGCAGTTTAAAGCGGGGGGTATACCATGAGCAGTTCTTC.

J is TRBJ2-5 and V is TRBV4-1; weak D call: TRBD1 (5 bases). The CDR3 has 14 residues. The V end was cut by 4 bases, the J end by 5 bases, with 14 bases between. The germline CDR1 and CDR2 sequences are MGHRA and YSYEKL. In nucleotides, the CDR3 is TGCGCCAGCAGCCTTCAAGGCCAGGGTGAGACCCAGTACTTC. It is translated as CASSLQGQGETQYF.

In its sample, this clone was seen a few times. This chain links TRBV7-3 with TRBJ2-1, with TRBD2 matching over 9 bases. The germline gives CDR1 SGHTA, CDR2 FQGTGA. The length of the CDR3 is 14 residues. V lost 6 bases to trimming and J lost 9 bases; unmatched junction nucleotides: 9. CDR3 nucleotide sequence: TGTGCCAGCAGTTTAGCGGGGGTTCGTGGTGAGCAGTTCTTC. This sequence encodes CASSLAGVRGEQFF.

J is TRBJ2-1 and V is TRBV2; 10 bases are a match to TRBD2. Trimming cost V 5 bases and J 4 bases; bases outside gene matches: 8. The germline V gene encodes CDR1 SNHLY and CDR2 FYNNEI. The CDR3 runs to 16 residues. CDR3 sequence: CASSSRTSGSYNEQFF. The CDR3 DNA sequence: TGTGCCAGCAGTTCCCGGACTAGCGGCTCTTACAATGAGCAGTTCTTC.

V is TRBV29-1 and J is TRBJ1-4; D not resolved. CDR1 is SQVTM, CDR2 ANQGSEA, per germline. The CDR3 has 11 residues. V lost 6 bases to trimming and J lost 7 bases, with 9 bases between them. This CDR3 reads CSVPSGEKLFF. In nucleotides, the CDR3 is TGCAGCGTCCCCTCAGGTGAAAAACTGTTTTTT.

V and J are TRBV7-2 and TRBJ1-1; 8 nucleotides line up with TRBD1. From germline, CDR1 is SGHTA and CDR2 FQGNSA. CDR3 length: 14 amino acids. Trimming at V came to 4 bases and at J to 5 bases, leaving 6 bases not matched to a gene. The CDR3 coding sequence is TGTGCCAGCAGCTCCGGACAGGGTGTAACTGAAGCTTTCTTT. It is translated as CASSSGQGVTEAFF.

This chain joins TRBV30 and TRBJ1-6, with D unresolved. The CDR3 consists of 13 residues. The germline CDR1 and CDR2 sequences are GTSNPN and SVGIG (reference sequence). V was shortened by 0 bases and J by 6 bases, with 6 bases between the two germline ends. Here the CDR3 reads CAWSVQSNSPLHF. The DNA of the CDR3 is TGTGCCTGGAGTGTACAGAGTAATTCACCCCTCCACTTT. The full variable domain, in which reference TRBV30 and TRBJ1-6 provide the parts outside the CDR3, is SQTIHQWPATLVQPVGSPLSLECTVEGTSNPNLYWYRQAAGRGLQLLFYSVGIGQISSEVPQNLSASRPQDRQFILSSKKLLLSDSGFYLCAWSVQSNSPLHFGNGTRLTVT.

This chain joins TRBV6-5 and TRBJ2-1; 8 bases fit TRBD2. The junction had 5 bases not matched to a gene; V was cut back by 2 bases and J by 2 bases. Germline loops: CDR1 MNHEY, CDR2 SVGAGI. The CDR3 has 16 residues. In nucleotides, the CDR3 is TGTGCCAGCAGTTACGGAGCGGGGGCGCCCTACAATGAGCAGTTCTTC. Its translation is CASSYGAGAPYNEQFF.